This TCR beta chain was found in a study of cytomegalovirus exposure and HLA in healthy donors. Findings of the study overall: In a later analysis, common viral pathogens appeared linked to several of the most significant clusters. Researchers counted some 150 TCR beta chains as cytomegalovirus-associated.

CDR1 is SNHLY, CDR2 FYNNEI, per germline. CDR3 length: 15 amino acids. The V gene end was trimmed by 7 bases and the J gene end by 0 bases; junction bases not matched to a gene: 9. Primers included in the PCR were 60 Vbeta and 13 Jbeta primers. In the original workflow: There were about 80 million unique TCR beta chains by a later count, and approximately 10 million of them were shared. Sequencing used immunoSEQ multiplex PCR; TCRdb keeps in-frame clones, though not all of them. The DNA was the basis for D and trimming; V, J and clone size are from that table. The table includes 75,000 to 95,000 clones, roughly 63% detected once. In regard to this clone: No antigen is known for it.

Sequencing input: PBMCs. J is TRBJ2-7 and V is TRBV2, with 7 bases lining up with TRBD1. The TCR comes from a man between 50 and 59 years old in good health and CMV-seronegative. CDR3 sequence reads: CASNLLRTGSYEQYF. The CDR3 DNA follows: TGTGCCAGCAATCTACTTCGGACAGGCTCCTACGAGCAGTACTTC.